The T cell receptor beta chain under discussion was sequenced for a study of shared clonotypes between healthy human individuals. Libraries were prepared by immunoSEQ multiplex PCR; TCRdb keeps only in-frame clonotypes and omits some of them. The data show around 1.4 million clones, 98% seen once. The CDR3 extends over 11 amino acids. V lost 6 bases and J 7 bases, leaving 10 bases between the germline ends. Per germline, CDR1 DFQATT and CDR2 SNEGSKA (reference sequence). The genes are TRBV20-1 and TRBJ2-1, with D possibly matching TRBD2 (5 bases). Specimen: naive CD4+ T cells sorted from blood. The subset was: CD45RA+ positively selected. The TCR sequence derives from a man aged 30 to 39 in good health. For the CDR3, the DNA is TGCAGTGCCGGGGTTTGGAATGAGCAGTTCTTC. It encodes CSAGVWNEQFF.